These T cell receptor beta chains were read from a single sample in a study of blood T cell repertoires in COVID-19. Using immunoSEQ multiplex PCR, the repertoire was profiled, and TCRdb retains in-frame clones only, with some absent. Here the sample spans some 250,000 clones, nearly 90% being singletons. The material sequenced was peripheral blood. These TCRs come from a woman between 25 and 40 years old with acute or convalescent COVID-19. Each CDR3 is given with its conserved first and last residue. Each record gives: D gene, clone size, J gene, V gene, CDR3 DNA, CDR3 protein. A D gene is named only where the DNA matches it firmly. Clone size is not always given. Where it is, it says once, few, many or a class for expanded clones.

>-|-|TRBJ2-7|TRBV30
TGTGCCTGGAGGCTCTCGGTAAACGAGCAGTACTTC
CAWRLSVNEQYF
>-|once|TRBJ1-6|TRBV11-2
TGTGCCAGCAGCCCGACAGGCCCAGTTAATTCACCCCTCCACTTT
CASSPTGPVNSPLHF
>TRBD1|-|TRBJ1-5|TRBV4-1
TGCGCCAGCAGCCACACGACAGGGGGCTCATCTCAGCCCCAGCATTTT
CASSHTTGGSSQPQHF
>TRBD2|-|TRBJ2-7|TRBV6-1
TGTGCCAGCAGTGTACAAGCAGGACTAGCGGGAATGAGCTCCTACGAGCAGTACTTC
CASSVQAGLAGMSSYEQYF
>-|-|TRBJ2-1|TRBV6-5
TGTGCCAGCAGTCGAGACGCGGAGGCTTACAATGAGCAGTTCTTC
CASSRDAEAYNEQFF
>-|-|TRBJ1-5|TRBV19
TGTGCCAGTAATCTGTTTCAGGTGGGCAATCAGCCCCAGCATTTT
CASNLFQVGNQPQHF
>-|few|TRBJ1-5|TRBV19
TGTGCCAGTCAAGGGGGCAATCAGCCCCAGCATTTT
CASQGGNQPQHF
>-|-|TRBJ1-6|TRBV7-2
TGTGCCAGCAGACCCCCGGAGGGAGGAGGTTCACCCCTCCACTTT
CASRPPEGGGSPLHF
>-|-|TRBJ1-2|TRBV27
TGTGCCAGCAGGAACGTGGGTGGGCGAAGTGGTGGCTACACCTTC
CASRNVGGRSGGYTF
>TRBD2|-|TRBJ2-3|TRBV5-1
TGCGCCAGCAGCCGAGTCGGCGGGAGGGTGGGAACAGATACGCAGTATTTT
CASSRVGGRVGTDTQYF
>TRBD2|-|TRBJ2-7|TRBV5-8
TGTGCCAGCAGCTTGGCCCGCAAGACTAGCGGGAACCACGAGCAGTACTTC
CASSLARKTSGNHEQYF
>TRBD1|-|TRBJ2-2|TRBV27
TGTGCCAGCAGTACGCGACAGGGTAACACCGGGGAGCTGTTTTTT
CASSTRQGNTGELFF
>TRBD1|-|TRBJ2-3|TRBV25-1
TGTGCCAGCAGTAAAAACCGGGACAGGGTGGACAAAGATACGCAGTATTTT
CASSKNRDRVDKDTQYF
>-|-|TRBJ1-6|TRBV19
TGTGCCAGTTCCTACAGGCCAAATTCACCCCTCCACTTT
CASSYRPNSPLHF
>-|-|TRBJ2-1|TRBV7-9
TGTGCCAGCAGCTCCTCGTCGGGGGTTGCGGTAAGCTCCTACAATGAGCAGTTCTTC
CASSSSSGVAVSSYNEQFF
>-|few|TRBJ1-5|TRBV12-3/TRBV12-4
TGTGCCAGCAGCCTTGTCGGGTCTCAGCCCCAGCATTTT
CASSLVGSQPQHF
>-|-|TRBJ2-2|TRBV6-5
TGTGCCAGCAGTTACAACGGTCCCGGGGAGCTGTTTTTT
CASSYNGPGELFF
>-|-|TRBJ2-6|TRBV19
TGTGCCAGTAGTATAGGTCGGCAGGCCCGCTCTGGGGCCAACGTCCTGACTTTC
CASSIGRQARSGANVLTF
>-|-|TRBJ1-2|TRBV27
TGTGCCACCTCAACCTCTGCAGGGGTCTATGGCTACACCTTC
CATSTSAGVYGYTF
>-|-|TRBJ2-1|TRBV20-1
TGCAGTGCTGGAGGGGGCGATGAGCAGTTCTTC
CSAGGGDEQFF
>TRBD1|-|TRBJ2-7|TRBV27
TGTGCCAGCGGCGTCAGGGGGTTTGACGAGCAGTACTTC
CASGVRGFDEQYF
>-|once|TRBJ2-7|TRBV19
TGTGCCAGTAGTATAGGGCAGGGGACCTACGAGCAGTACTTC
CASSIGQGTYEQYF
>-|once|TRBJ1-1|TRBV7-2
TGTGCCAGCAGCTTGCTGCAGGGATACACTGAAGCTTTCTTT
CASSLLQGYTEAFF
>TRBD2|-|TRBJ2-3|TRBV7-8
TGTGCCAGCAGCCCCCGTACAGCTAGCGGATCTAGCACAGATACGCAGTATTTT
CASSPRTASGSSTDTQYF
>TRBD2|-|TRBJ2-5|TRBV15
TGTGCCACCAGCAGAGCGGGAGGAGAGCGGCAGGGGACCCAGTACTTC
CATSRAGGERQGTQYF
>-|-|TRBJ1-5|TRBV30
TGTGCCTGTCAGAGCCGGGAGGGAGGACTACCCCAACATTTT
CACQSREGGLPQHF
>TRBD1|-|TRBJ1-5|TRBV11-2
TGTGCCAGCAGCTTAGATGCCGGGACAGCTTATCAGCCCCAGCATTTT
CASSLDAGTAYQPQHF
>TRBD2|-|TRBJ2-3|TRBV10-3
TGTGCCATCAGTGAGCGTGGGACTAGCGTCGGAGATACGCAGTATTTT
CAISERGTSVGDTQYF
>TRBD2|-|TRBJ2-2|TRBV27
TGTGCCAGCAGTTTACCGACCTTGAGCGGGGGTAGCACCGGGGAGCTGTTTTTT
CASSLPTLSGGSTGELFF
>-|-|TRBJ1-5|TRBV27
TGTGCCAGCAGTCTACAGCCTTATAGCAATCAGCCCCAGCATTTT
CASSLQPYSNQPQHF
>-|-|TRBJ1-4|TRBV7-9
TGTGCCAGCAGCAAGGGGAGGATTGGCGAAAAACTGTTTTTT
CASSKGRIGEKLFF
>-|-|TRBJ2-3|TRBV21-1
TGTGCCAGCTGGGAAACTAGCGGTCTTTACACAGATACGCAGTATTTT
CASWETSGLYTDTQYF